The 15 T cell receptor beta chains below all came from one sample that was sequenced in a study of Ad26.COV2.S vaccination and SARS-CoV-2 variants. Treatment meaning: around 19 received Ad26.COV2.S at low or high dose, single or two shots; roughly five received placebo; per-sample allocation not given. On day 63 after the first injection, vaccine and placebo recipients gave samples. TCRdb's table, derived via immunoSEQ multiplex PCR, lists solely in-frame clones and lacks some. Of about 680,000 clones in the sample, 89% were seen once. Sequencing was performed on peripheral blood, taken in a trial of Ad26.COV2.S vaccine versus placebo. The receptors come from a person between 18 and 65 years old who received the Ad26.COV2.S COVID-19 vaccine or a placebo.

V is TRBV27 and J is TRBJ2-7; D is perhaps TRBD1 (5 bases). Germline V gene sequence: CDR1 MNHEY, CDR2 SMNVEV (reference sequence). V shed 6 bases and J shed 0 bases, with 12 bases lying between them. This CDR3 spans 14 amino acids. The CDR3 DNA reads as TGTGCCAGCAGAAGACAGTTAGCCTCCTACGAGCAGTACTTC. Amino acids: CASRRQLASYEQYF.

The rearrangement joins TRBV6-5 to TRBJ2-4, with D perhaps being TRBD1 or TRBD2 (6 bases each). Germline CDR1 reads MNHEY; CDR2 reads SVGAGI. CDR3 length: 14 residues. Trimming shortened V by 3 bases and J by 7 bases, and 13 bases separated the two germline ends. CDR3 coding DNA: TGTGCCAGCAGTTATTCGGGGGCACGTAACATTCAGTACTTC. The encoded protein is CASSYSGARNIQYF.

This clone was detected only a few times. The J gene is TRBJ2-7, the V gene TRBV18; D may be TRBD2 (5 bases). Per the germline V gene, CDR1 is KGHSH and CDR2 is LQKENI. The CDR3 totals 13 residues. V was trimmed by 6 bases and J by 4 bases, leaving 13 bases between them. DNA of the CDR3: TGTGCCAGCTCGAGGGCCGAGGGTTACGAGCAGTACTTC. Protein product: CASSRAEGYEQYF. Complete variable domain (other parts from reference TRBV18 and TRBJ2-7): NAGVMQNPRHLVRRRGQEARLRCSPMKGHSHVYWYRQLPEEGLKFMVYLQKENIIDESGMPKERFSAEFPKEGPSILRIQQVVRGDSAAYFCASSRAEGYEQYFGPGTRLTVT.

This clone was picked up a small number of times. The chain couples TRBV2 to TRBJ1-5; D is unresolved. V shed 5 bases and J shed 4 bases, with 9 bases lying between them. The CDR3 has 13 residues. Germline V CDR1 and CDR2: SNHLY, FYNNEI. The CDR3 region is CASSMDGNQPQHF. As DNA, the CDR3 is TGTGCCAGCAGTATGGACGGTAATCAGCCCCAGCATTTT.

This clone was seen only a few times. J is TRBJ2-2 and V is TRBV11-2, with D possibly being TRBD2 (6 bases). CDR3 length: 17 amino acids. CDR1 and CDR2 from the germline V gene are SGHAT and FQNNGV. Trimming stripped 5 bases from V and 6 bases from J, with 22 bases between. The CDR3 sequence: CASSSLGREGRAGELFF. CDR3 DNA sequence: TGTGCCAGCAGCAGCTTAGGGCGGGAAGGCAGAGCCGGGGAGCTGTTTTTT.

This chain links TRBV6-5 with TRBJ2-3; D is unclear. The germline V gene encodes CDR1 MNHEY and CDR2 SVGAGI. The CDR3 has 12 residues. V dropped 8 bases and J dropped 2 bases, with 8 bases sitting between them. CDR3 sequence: CASGSPTDTQYF. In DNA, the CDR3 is TGTGCCAGCGGTTCCCCCACAGATACGCAGTATTTT.

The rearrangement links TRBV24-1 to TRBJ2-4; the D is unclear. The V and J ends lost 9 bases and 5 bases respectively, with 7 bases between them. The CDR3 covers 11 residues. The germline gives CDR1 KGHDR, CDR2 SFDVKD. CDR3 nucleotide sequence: TGTGCCACCGGCAGCGAAAACATTCAGTACTTC. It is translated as CATGSENIQYF.

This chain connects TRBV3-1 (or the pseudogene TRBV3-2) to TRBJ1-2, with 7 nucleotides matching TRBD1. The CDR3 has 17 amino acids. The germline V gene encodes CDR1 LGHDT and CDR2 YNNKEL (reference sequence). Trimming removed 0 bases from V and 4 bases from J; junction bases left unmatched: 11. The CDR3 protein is CASSQEKVGTDIYGYTF. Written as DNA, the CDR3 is TGTGCCAGCAGCCAAGAGAAAGTCGGGACAGACATCTATGGCTACACCTTC.

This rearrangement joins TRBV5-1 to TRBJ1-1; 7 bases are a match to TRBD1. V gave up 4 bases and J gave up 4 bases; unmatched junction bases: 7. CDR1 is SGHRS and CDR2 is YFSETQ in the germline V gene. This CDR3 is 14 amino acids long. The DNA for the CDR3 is TGCGCCAGCAGCACGACGGACAGGAGCACTGAAGCTTTCTTT. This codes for CASSTTDRSTEAFF.

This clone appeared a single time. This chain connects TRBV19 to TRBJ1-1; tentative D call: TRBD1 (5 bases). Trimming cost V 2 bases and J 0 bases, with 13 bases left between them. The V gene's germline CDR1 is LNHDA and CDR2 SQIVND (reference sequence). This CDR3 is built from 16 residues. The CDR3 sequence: CASSIWQGDMNTEAFF. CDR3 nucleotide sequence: TGTGCCAGTAGTATATGGCAGGGAGACATGAACACTGAAGCTTTCTTT.

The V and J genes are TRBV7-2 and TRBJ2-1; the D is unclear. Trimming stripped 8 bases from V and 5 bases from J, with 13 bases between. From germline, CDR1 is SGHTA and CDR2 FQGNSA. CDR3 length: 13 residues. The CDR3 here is CASVRGRDNEQFF. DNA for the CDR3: TGTGCCAGCGTACGCGGTAGGGACAATGAGCAGTTCTTC.

CDR3 sequence: CASSDRSGGKETQYF. The CDR3 bases are TGTGCCAGCAGTGACAGGTCGGGGGGGAAAGAGACCCAGTACTTC. The chain recombines TRBV2 with TRBJ2-5; 8 nucleotides align to TRBD2. From germline, CDR1 is SNHLY and CDR2 FYNNEI. The CDR3 runs to 15 residues. V was clipped by 3 bases and J by 3 bases; unmatched bases: 6.

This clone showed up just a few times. CDR3 DNA sequence: TGCGCCAGCCGCGGCGGGGATAATTCACCCCTCCACTTT. Translated, it gives CASRGGDNSPLHF. The rearrangement uses TRBV5-1 and TRBJ1-6; D remains unclear. Germline V lookup: CDR1 SGHRS, CDR2 YFSETQ. The CDR3 loop spans 13 amino acids. V gave up 7 bases and J gave up 5 bases, with 10 bases separating them.

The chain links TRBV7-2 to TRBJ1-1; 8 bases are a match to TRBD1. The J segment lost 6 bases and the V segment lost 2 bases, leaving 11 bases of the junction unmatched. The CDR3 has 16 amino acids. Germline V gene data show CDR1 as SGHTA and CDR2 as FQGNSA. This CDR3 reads CASSLYSQGAISEAFF. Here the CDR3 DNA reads TGTGCCAGCAGCTTATACTCGCAGGGGGCGATTTCTGAAGCTTTCTTT. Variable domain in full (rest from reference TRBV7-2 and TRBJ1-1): GAGVSQSPSNKVTEKGKDVELRCDPISGHTALYWYRQSLGQGLEFLIYFQGNSAPDKSGLPSDRFSAERTGGSVSTLTIQRTQQEDSAVYLCASSLYSQGAISEAFFGQGTRLTVV.

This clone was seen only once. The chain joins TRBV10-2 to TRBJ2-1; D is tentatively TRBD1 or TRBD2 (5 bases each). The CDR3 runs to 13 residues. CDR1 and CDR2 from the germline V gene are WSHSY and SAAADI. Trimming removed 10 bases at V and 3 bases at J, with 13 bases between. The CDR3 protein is CATTGDRYNEQFF. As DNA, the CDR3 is TGCGCCACCACCGGGGACCGCTACAATGAGCAGTTCTTC.